Below, 5 T cell receptor beta chains from the same sample are listed, as sequenced in a study of shared clonotypes between healthy human individuals. Repertoires were generated with immunoSEQ multiplex PCR, while TCRdb's copy carries only in-frame clones and drops some. The sample lists 500,000 to 550,000 clones, roughly 95% occurring once. Source material: naive CD4+ T cells sorted from blood. The subset: CD45RA+ positively selected. Receptors were obtained from a woman in her 30s in good health.

The J gene is TRBJ2-2, the V gene TRBV7-9; D not certain. The CDR3 has 12 amino acids. The ends were cut back, 3 bases at V and 7 bases at J, with 6 bases in the middle. The V gene's germline CDR1 is SEHNR and CDR2 FQNEAQ (reference sequence). In DNA form, the CDR3 reads TGTGCCAGCAGCTTTTCAGACGGGGAGCTGTTTTTT. As protein: CASSFSDGELFF. Together with reference TRBV7-9 and TRBJ2-2, the CDR3 gives the full variable domain: DTGVSQNPRHKITKRGQNVTFRCDPISEHNRLYWYRQTLGQGPEFLTYFQNEAQLEKSRLLSDRFSAERPKGSFSTLEIQRTEQGDSAMYLCASSFSDGELFFGEGSRLTVL.

The rearrangement links TRBV7-3 to TRBJ1-1; 9 bases align to TRBD1. The CDR3 contains 14 residues. V lost 4 bases and J lost 8; bases outside the gene matches: 8. CDR1 is SGHTA, CDR2 FQGTGA, per germline. CDR3: CASSWGQGNSEAFF. The CDR3 nucleotides are TGTGCCAGCAGCTGGGGACAGGGAAATTCAGAAGCTTTCTTT.

This chain links TRBV11-2 with TRBJ2-1, with D possibly TRBD1 on 6 matching bases. The CDR3 extends over 16 amino acids. V dropped 9 bases and J dropped 0 bases, with 18 bases sitting between them. CDR1 and CDR2 (germline): SGHAT, FQNNGV. CDR3 residues: CARPGHRAASYNEQFF. CDR3 DNA sequence: TGTGCCAGACCGGGACACAGAGCAGCCTCCTACAATGAGCAGTTCTTC.

This chain joins TRBV6-1 and TRBJ2-1; D remains unclear. Germline CDR1 is MNHNS and CDR2 is SASEGT. V was trimmed by 5 bases and J by 2 bases, leaving 13 bases between them. The CDR3 extends over 15 amino acids. CDR3 sequence: CASSLVRVAYNEQFF. The CDR3 DNA sequence: TGTGCCAGCAGTCTGGTAAGGGTTGCCTACAATGAGCAGTTCTTC.

The chain links TRBV5-1 to TRBJ2-1; 7 nucleotides match TRBD2. Germline CDR1 SGHRS, CDR2 YFSETQ. The V and J ends lost 4 bases and 6 bases, in that order; junction bases with no gene match: 13. This CDR3 has 16 residues. The CDR3 reads CASSRSNEGGSNEQFF. The CDR3 bases are TGCGCCAGCAGCCGCTCCAATGAGGGCGGGAGCAATGAGCAGTTCTTC.